This T cell receptor (beta chain) was sequenced during a study of T cells in women clearing cervical HPV infection. For the study at large: Controls were women whose single incident HPV16 infection cleared within 12 months without precancer or cancer. Findings and limits, study-wide: Associations may precede or follow infection; HPV-specific or memory T cells were not isolated.

All donors had a single incident cervical HPV16 infection, not prevalent. Dot-blot hybridization genotyped cervical HPV amplified with MY09/MY11 PCR. Points on this clone: Its antigen remains unknown. Coverage ceases 3 residues before the CDR3 finishes, and the germline J gene fills in the end.

TCRdb's copy holds only in-frame clones and misses some; the assay was immunoSEQ multiplex PCR. In all, the sample yields under 45,000 clones. The CDR3 length is 19 residues. In germline, CDR1 is SGHRS, CDR2 YFSETQ. V lost 0 bases to trimming and J lost 4 bases; unmatched junction nucleotides: 12. Material: blood buffy coat. V usage is TRBV5-1 and J usage is TRBJ2-1, with 11 positions matching TRBD2. The TCR sequence derives from a woman aged 18 to 69 with a cervical HPV16 infection that either progressed to CIN3+ or cleared (not recorded which). CDR3 protein: CASSLEGSGRAERYNEQFF. The sequenced CDR3 bases are TGCGCCAGCAGCTTGGAAGGTAGCGGGAGGGCCGAGAGATACAATGAG.